Following are 3 T cell receptor beta chains from one sample sequenced in a study of beta chain features in type 1 diabetes. Findings of the study overall: Type 1 diabetes patients had TCRB CDR3s that were shorter (moderately but significantly so) in all four CD4+ subsets.

Reverse transcribing all isolated RNA meant expressed TCRB transcripts were sequenced. TCRdb's table, derived via immunoSEQ multiplex PCR, lists solely in-frame clones and lacks some. The sample includes 600,000 to 700,000 clones, 13% of them seen just once. Their recognized antigens are unknown. Sequencing was done on a sample of naive CD4+ T cells from blood. These receptors originate from a man between 18 and 35 years old with type 1 diabetes.

V and J are TRBV6-5 and TRBJ1-5; D is unclear. CDR1 is MNHEY and CDR2 is SVGAGI in the germline V gene. The germline V and J ends were trimmed by 5 bases and 2 bases, with 10 bases remaining between them. CDR3 size: 14 residues. The CDR3 nucleotides are TGTGCCAGCAGTCCCCTGTCGGGCAATCAGCCCCAGCATTTT. As protein: CASSPLSGNQPQHF.

This clone is a singleton in its sample. V usage is TRBV7-2 and J usage is TRBJ2-7; no definite D call. Trimming shortened V by 6 bases and J by 4 bases, and 10 bases separated the two germline ends. Germline CDR1 reads SGHTA; CDR2 reads FQGNSA. The CDR3 totals 12 residues. CDR3 in amino acids: CASRGSPYEQYF. In DNA form, the CDR3 reads TGTGCCAGCAGGGGAAGTCCTTACGAGCAGTACTTC.

V is TRBV7-9 and J is TRBJ1-6; TRBD1 might be the D (6 bases). The germline V gene has CDR1 SEHNR and CDR2 FQNEAQ (reference sequence). V was cut by 3 bases and J by 5 bases, with 11 bases left in between. The CDR3 extends over 15 amino acids. This CDR3 is CASSFARGDNSPLHF. The CDR3 nucleotides are TGTGCCAGCAGCTTTGCCAGGGGCGATAATTCACCCCTCCACTTT.